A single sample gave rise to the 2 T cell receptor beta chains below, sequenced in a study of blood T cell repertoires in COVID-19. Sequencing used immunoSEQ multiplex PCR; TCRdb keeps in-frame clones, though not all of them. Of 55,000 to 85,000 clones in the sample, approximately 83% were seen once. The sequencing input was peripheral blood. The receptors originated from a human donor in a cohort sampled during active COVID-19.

CDR3 nucleotide sequence: TGCGCCAGCAGCTTGTCAGGGTCTGGGGCCAACGTCCTGACTTTC. Protein: CASSLSGSGANVLTF. This chain uses TRBV5-1 with TRBJ2-6; D may be TRBD1 (5 bases). Trimming left V 1 base short and J 1 base short, with 6 bases between. CDR1 and CDR2 (germline): SGHRS, YFSETQ. The CDR3 is 15 amino acids.

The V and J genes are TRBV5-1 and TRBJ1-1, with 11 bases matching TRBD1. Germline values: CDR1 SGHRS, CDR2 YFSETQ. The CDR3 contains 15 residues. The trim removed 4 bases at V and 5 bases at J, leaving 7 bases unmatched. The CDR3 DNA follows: TGCGCCAGCAGCGGGACGGACAGGGGGCAAACTGAAGCTTTCTTT. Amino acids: CASSGTDRGQTEAFF.